What follows are 11 T cell receptor beta chains derived from one specimen sequenced in a study of T cell changes during pregnancy in multiple sclerosis. Sequenced by immunoSEQ multiplex PCR; TCRdb stores in-frame clones only, minus some. The repertoire includes under 55,000 clones, around 94% of them detected once, and 0.31% sits in the top ten. The sample consisted of CD4+ T cells from peripheral blood mononuclear cells, taken in the third trimester of pregnancy. The source of these receptors is a female donor with multiple sclerosis, enrolled in a pregnancy study.

The chain is built from TRBV4-1 and TRBJ1-2; 7 bases line up with TRBD1. The CDR3 has 15 amino acids. Germline CDR1 reads MGHRA; CDR2 reads YSYEKL. The junction had 10 bases not matched to a gene; V was cut back by 3 bases and J by 6 bases. Here the CDR3 reads CASSQPQGEVDGYTF. The CDR3 nucleotides are TGCGCCAGCAGCCAGCCCCAGGGGGAAGTGGATGGCTACACCTTC.

This chain joins TRBV29-1 and TRBJ1-2, with TRBD1 matching over 10 bases. The CDR3 runs to 14 residues. V dropped 4 bases and J dropped 8; count of bases not matched to a gene: 10. Germline V gene data show CDR1 as SQVTM and CDR2 as ANQGSEA. CDR3: CSVGGRQGATGYTF. The DNA of the CDR3 is TGCAGCGTTGGAGGTCGACAGGGGGCGACCGGCTACACCTTC.

The chain joins TRBV5-1 to TRBJ2-1; TRBD2 agrees at 7 bases. The CDR3 totals 15 residues. V shed 0 bases, J shed 8 bases, and the junction held 8 bases outside the gene matches. Looked up from germline, CDR1 is SGHRS and CDR2 is YFSETQ. CDR3 DNA sequence: TGCGCCAGCAGCTTGGCTGCTACTAGCGCTCATGAGCAGTTCTTC. Its protein is CASSLAATSAHEQFF.

This chain uses TRBV6-1 with TRBJ2-7, with 12 bases matching TRBD1. This CDR3 is built from 12 residues. Germline CDR1 MNHNS, CDR2 SASEGT. With 8 bases clipped from V and 5 bases from J, the junction kept 1 base outside the gene matches. Here the CDR3 reads CASRDRGHEQYF. The CDR3 DNA reads TGTGCCAGCCGGGACAGGGGGCACGAGCAGTACTTC.

CDR3 in DNA: TGTGCCAGTAACCGACAGGGGAGCTACGAGCAGTACTTC. Its translation: CASNRQGSYEQYF. The V gene is TRBV19, the J gene TRBJ2-7, with 8 bases matching TRBD1. V dropped 7 bases and J dropped 3; count of bases not matched to a gene: 5. CDR3 length: 13 amino acids. CDR1 and CDR2 from the germline V gene are LNHDA and SQIVND (reference sequence).

V and J are TRBV7-8 and TRBJ2-7, with 8 positions matching TRBD1. The CDR3 covers 13 residues. J was trimmed by 2 bases and V by 4 bases; bases with no gene match: 1. Germline CDR1 SGHVS, CDR2 FQNEAQ. This CDR3 is CASSWDRTYEQYF. The CDR3 DNA sequence: TGTGCCAGCAGCTGGGACAGGACCTACGAGCAGTACTTC.

The CDR3 DNA sequence: TGTGCCAGCACCCTAGGACACATCAACTATGGCTACACCTTC. It specifies CASTLGHINYGYTF. V is TRBV7-9 and J is TRBJ1-2, with D possibly TRBD1 on 5 matching bases. With 7 bases removed from V and 2 bases from J, the gap between germline ends came to 14 bases. CDR1 is SEHNR, CDR2 FQNEAQ, per germline (reference sequence). CDR3 size: 14 residues.

The J gene is TRBJ1-5, the V gene TRBV5-5, with TRBD1 identical over 11 bases. Germline lookup yields CDR1 SGHKS and CDR2 YYEKEE (reference sequence). J lost 4 bases, V lost 3 bases, and 3 bases had no gene match. The CDR3 runs to 15 residues. CDR3 bases: TGTGCCAGCAGCTCGGACAGGGGGCGAAATCAGCCCCAGCATTTT. It is translated as CASSSDRGRNQPQHF. The whole variable domain, filled in from reference TRBV5-5 and TRBJ1-5, reads DAGVTQSPTHLIKTRGQQVTLRCSPISGHKSVSWYQQVLGQGPQFIFQYYEKEERGRGNFPDRFSARQFPNYSSELNVNALLLGDSALYLCASSSDRGRNQPQHFGDGTRLSIL.

CDR3 DNA: TGTGCCAGCAGCTTAGCAGGGCAGGCTCAGCCCCAGCATTTT. Its translation: CASSLAGQAQPQHF. The chain recombines TRBV12-1 with TRBJ1-5; the DNA was not compared with TRBD1, the D call given in the table. TRBV12-1 is a listed pseudogene. The CDR3 length is 14 residues.

The J gene is TRBJ1-2, the V gene TRBV7-2; D might be TRBD1 (5 bases). This CDR3 comprises 14 residues. The V end lost 5 bases, the J end lost 2 bases, and 12 bases lay between the germline ends. CDR1 SGHTA and CDR2 FQGNSA come from the germline V gene. The CDR3 DNA reads as TGTGCCAGCAGCCCCCCGGGGGTCAACTATGGCTACACCTTC. It translates to CASSPPGVNYGYTF. Drawing the rest from reference TRBV7-2 and TRBJ1-2, the complete variable domain is GAGVSQSPSNKVTEKGKDVELRCDPISGHTALYWYRQSLGQGLEFLIYFQGNSAPDKSGLPSDRFSAERTGGSVSTLTIQRTQQEDSAVYLCASSPPGVNYGYTFGSGTRLTVV.

The rearrangement joins TRBV2 to TRBJ2-7; D might be TRBD2 (5 bases). Looked up from germline, CDR1 is SNHLY and CDR2 is FYNNEI. CDR3 length: 14 amino acids. Trimming shortened V by 1 base and J by 5 bases, and 12 bases separated the two germline ends. The CDR3 loop reads CASSEERESHEQYF. The CDR3 DNA sequence: TGTGCCAGCAGTGAAGAAAGGGAGTCCCACGAGCAGTACTTC.